The clone carrying this T cell receptor (beta chain) was picked up a small number of times. The data belong to a study of blood T cells in healthy people across ages. Next came a second PCR, run for about 7 to 11 cycles, which used a sample-barcoded 5' primer along with a J-beta primer mix. A tag from a template-switch adaptor with 12 random nucleotides marked each cDNA molecule. TCRdb itself ran the 5' RACE reads through MiXCR, one entry per CDR3 protein. Of about 1 million distinct CDR3 sequences detected, 45% appear once; the ten largest clones hold approximately 19%. Peripheral blood was drawn, about 10 milliliters per donor. Total RNA was extracted at no less than 6 micrograms per sample. The CDR3 sequence is 12 residues long. CDR1 DFQATT and CDR2 SNEGSKA come from the germline V gene (reference sequence). V dropped 6 bases and J dropped 3 bases, with 11 bases sitting between them.

This chain connects TRBV20-1 to TRBJ1-2; D remains ambiguous. Sequences were obtained from blood. This clonotype was sampled from a woman aged 60-70 years in good health. CDR3 bases: TGCAGTGCGCCCGGCCGGGACTATGGCTACACCTTC. Its translation is CSAPGRDYGYTF.